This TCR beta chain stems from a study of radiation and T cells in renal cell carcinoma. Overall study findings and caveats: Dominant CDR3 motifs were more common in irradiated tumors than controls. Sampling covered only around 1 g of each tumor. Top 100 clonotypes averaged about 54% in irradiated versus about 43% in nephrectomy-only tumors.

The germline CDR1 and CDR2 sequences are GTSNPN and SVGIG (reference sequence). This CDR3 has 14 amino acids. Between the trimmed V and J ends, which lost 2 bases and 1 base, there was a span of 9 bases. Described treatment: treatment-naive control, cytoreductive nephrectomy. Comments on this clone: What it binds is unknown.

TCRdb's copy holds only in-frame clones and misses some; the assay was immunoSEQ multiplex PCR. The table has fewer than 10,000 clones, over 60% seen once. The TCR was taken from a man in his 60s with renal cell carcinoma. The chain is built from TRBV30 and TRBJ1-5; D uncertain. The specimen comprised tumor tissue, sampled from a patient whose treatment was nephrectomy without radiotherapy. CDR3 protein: CAWSLGRSNQPQHF. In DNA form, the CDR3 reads TGTGCCTGGAGTCTTGGGAGGAGCAATCAGCCCCAGCATTTT.